Listed here are 21 T cell receptor beta chains from one sample, sequenced in a study of shared clonotypes between healthy human individuals. Only in-frame clones appear in the TCRdb table, and some are missing; sequencing was by immunoSEQ multiplex PCR. The data show 740,000 or so clones, 73% seen once. Sequencing used memory CD4+ T cells sorted from blood. The subset was: CD45RA-negative fraction. The receptors were gathered from a woman under 40 in good health.

The J gene is TRBJ2-7, the V gene TRBV18; possibly TRBD2 for D (5 bases). Germline V gives CDR1 KGHSH, CDR2 LQKENI. This CDR3 is built from 13 residues. The germline V and J ends were trimmed by 4 bases and 6 bases, with 13 bases remaining between them. CDR3 protein: CASSRQRASEQYF. The CDR3 bases are TGTGCCAGCTCACGCCAGAGGGCCAGCGAGCAGTACTTC.

The gene calls are TRBV15 and TRBJ1-2; maybe TRBD1 (5 bases). CDR3 length: 15 amino acids. Trimming removed 1 base at V and 5 bases at J, with 14 bases between. Germline V gene data show CDR1 as LNHNV and CDR2 as YYDKDF (reference sequence). The chain's CDR3 is CATSRGGNSAYGYTF. Written as DNA, the CDR3 is TGTGCCACCAGCAGAGGGGGGAACAGTGCATATGGCTACACCTTC.

The rearrangement uses TRBV10-3 and TRBJ2-1, with D possibly TRBD2 on 6 matching bases. V dropped 3 bases and J dropped 7 bases, with 16 bases sitting between them. Germline V CDR1 and CDR2: ENHRY, SYGVKD. The CDR3 has 15 residues. The CDR3 region is CAISDRDFSGNEQFF. The CDR3 DNA follows: TGTGCCATCAGTGACCGGGACTTCTCCGGGAATGAGCAGTTCTTC.

This chain connects TRBV15 to TRBJ1-2; no clear D. The CDR3 extends over 14 amino acids. The V and J ends lost 2 bases and 4 bases respectively, with 11 bases between them. In germline, CDR1 is LNHNV, CDR2 YYDKDF (reference sequence). The CDR3 DNA reads as TGTGCCACCAGCAGATCCCCGGCGCGCTATGGCTACACCTTC. Encoded protein: CATSRSPARYGYTF. Looking up the rest from reference TRBV15 and TRBJ1-2 gives the full variable domain: DAMVIQNPRYQVTQFGKPVTLSCSQTLNHNVMYWYQQKSSQAPKLLFHYYDKDFNNEADTPDNFQSRRPNTSFCFLDIRSPGLGDTAMYLCATSRSPARYGYTFGSGTRLTVV.

On this clone: At the DNA level, this CDR3 is encoded by other sequences in the same sample as well. The chain uses TRBV7-9 and TRBJ1-5, with D possibly matching TRBD1 (5 bases). The CDR3 is 14 amino acids. V was trimmed by 5 bases and J by 4 bases, leaving 12 bases between them. Per germline, CDR1 SEHNR and CDR2 FQNEAQ (reference sequence). The CDR3 here is CASSPQGGNQPQHF. In DNA form, the CDR3 reads TGTGCCAGCAGCCCCCAGGGAGGAAATCAGCCCCAGCATTTT.

The chain recombines TRBV2 with TRBJ2-3, with 9 bases aligning to TRBD2. Germline-derived CDR1 and CDR2 are SNHLY and FYNNEI. V trimming: 5 bases; J trimming: 2 bases; junction bases outside the gene matches: 5. The CDR3 consists of 15 residues. The CDR3 loop reads CASSWTSVSTDTQYF. CDR3 DNA: TGTGCCAGCAGTTGGACTAGCGTGTCCACAGATACGCAGTATTTT.

This sequence joins TRBV29-1 and TRBJ2-6; no reliable D call. V was shortened by 6 bases and J by 1 base, with 4 bases between the two germline ends. Germline-derived CDR1 and CDR2 are SQVTM and ANQGSEA. The CDR3 is 12 amino acids. CDR3 sequence reads: CSVTSGANVLTF. CDR3 nucleotide sequence: TGCAGCGTCACATCTGGGGCCAACGTCCTGACTTTC.

The V gene is TRBV6-5, the J gene TRBJ2-7; no clear D gene. V was cut by 7 bases and J by 5 bases, with 15 bases left in between. There are 13 residues in the CDR3. Germline V gives CDR1 MNHEY, CDR2 SVGAGI. The CDR3 region is CASTRPKSHEQYF. For the CDR3, the DNA is TGTGCCAGCACTCGCCCGAAATCCCACGAGCAGTACTTC.

The J gene is TRBJ2-3, the V gene TRBV5-4; 7 bases line up with TRBD2. Per the germline V gene, CDR1 is SGHNT and CDR2 is YYREEE (reference sequence). The trim removed 0 bases at V and 2 bases at J, leaving 6 bases unmatched. The CDR3 spans 16 residues. CDR3 DNA sequence: TGTGCCAGCAGCTTGGCCGGCGGGAGTTTCACAGATACGCAGTATTTT. Its protein is CASSLAGGSFTDTQYF.

The chain is built from TRBV7-8 and TRBJ2-7; 7 positions match TRBD2. Germline CDR1 SGHVS, CDR2 FQNEAQ. With V trimmed by 3 bases and J by 3 bases, 5 bases remained unmatched. The CDR3 is made up of 14 amino acids. The chain's CDR3 is CASSLAGLFYEQYF. As DNA, the CDR3 is TGTGCCAGCAGCTTGGCGGGACTATTCTACGAGCAGTACTTC.

V gene TRBV11-2 combines with J gene TRBJ1-5, with a possible D match to TRBD1 (5 bases). The ends were cut back, 2 bases at V and 7 bases at J, with 12 bases in the middle. The CDR3 extends over 14 amino acids. The germline V gene encodes CDR1 SGHAT and CDR2 FQNNGV. CDR3 amino acids: CASSLSGGGQPQHF. The CDR3, as DNA: TGTGCCAGCAGCTTATCCGGGGGAGGGCAGCCCCAGCATTTT.

The rearrangement uses TRBV25-1 and TRBJ2-5, with TRBD1 identical over 7 bases. J gave up 2 bases and V 1 base, and 7 bases lay outside the gene matches. The CDR3 extends over 16 amino acids. Germline V gene lookup returns CDR1 MGHDK and CDR2 SYGVNS. CDR3 protein: CASSESYGTAQETQYF. The DNA for the CDR3 is TGTGCCAGCAGTGAATCGTACGGGACAGCTCAAGAGACCCAGTACTTC.

This clone was counted a single time. The chain combines TRBV7-9 with TRBJ2-3; D possibly corresponds to TRBD1 (6 bases). CDR1 is SEHNR, CDR2 FQNEAQ, per germline (reference sequence). Trimming pared 4 bases from V and 2 bases from J, leaving 16 bases between. The CDR3 extends over 16 amino acids. The CDR3 spells CASSSVDRFLTDTQYF. CDR3 DNA: TGTGCCAGCAGCTCGGTAGACAGGTTCCTCACAGATACGCAGTATTTT.

The chain employs TRBV19 and TRBJ2-7, with D perhaps matching TRBD1 (6 bases). Germline CDR1 LNHDA, CDR2 SQIVND (reference sequence). V was trimmed by 6 bases and J by 2 bases, leaving 14 bases between them. CDR3 size: 14 residues. CDR3 in amino acids: CASRTTGSAYEQYF. CDR3 nucleotides: TGTGCCAGTAGAACTACAGGGAGCGCCTACGAGCAGTACTTC.

The chain couples TRBV2 to TRBJ2-3; the match to TRBD2 covers 8 bases. Germline V CDR1 and CDR2: SNHLY, FYNNEI. With 7 bases clipped from V and 6 bases from J, the junction kept 6 bases outside the gene matches. The CDR3 extends over 13 amino acids. The CDR3 protein is CASTGGPGDTQYF. The CDR3 nucleotides are TGTGCCAGCACGGGAGGGCCAGGGGATACGCAGTATTTT.

The chain carries TRBV9 and TRBJ1-4, with D maybe TRBD1 (5 bases). Trimming left V 4 bases short and J 4 bases short, with 11 bases between. This CDR3 region has 14 residues. Germline V gene data show CDR1 as SGDLS and CDR2 as YYNGEE. The CDR3 nucleotides read TGTGCCAGCAGCCGCCGCGGGGGTAATGAAAAACTGTTTTTT. As protein: CASSRRGGNEKLFF.

The rearrangement uses TRBV28 and TRBJ2-5; D is perhaps TRBD1 (5 bases). The V and J ends lost 2 bases and 6 bases respectively, with 13 bases between them. Germline V gene lookup returns CDR1 MDHEN and CDR2 SYDVKM. The CDR3 has 14 residues. CDR3 sequence reads: CASSLGQGWKTQYF. Written as DNA, the CDR3 is TGTGCCAGCAGTTTAGGTCAGGGTTGGAAGACCCAGTACTTC.

The chain joins TRBV23-1 to TRBJ2-5; 7 nucleotides align to TRBD2. TRBV23-1 is an ORF; its function is uncertain. This CDR3 region has 15 residues. With 6 bases clipped from V and 5 bases from J, the junction kept 12 bases outside the gene matches. This chain's CDR3 is CASSLGTKTPETQYF. The CDR3 DNA sequence: TGCGCCAGCAGCCTAGGGACTAAAACTCCCGAGACCCAGTACTTC.

The CDR3 nucleotides read TGTGCCAGCAGCAAATCCGGGACAGGCGTGGGAAACACCATATATTTT. Its translation: CASSKSGTGVGNTIYF. The chain is built from TRBV2 and TRBJ1-3; 8 bases match TRBD1. This CDR3 region has 16 residues. After removal of 6 bases from V and 4 bases from J, the junction contained 11 bases not matched to a gene. From germline, CDR1 is SNHLY and CDR2 FYNNEI.

The chain employs TRBV2 and TRBJ2-2, with D unclear. The CDR3 is made up of 12 amino acids. Germline assignment: CDR1 SNHLY and CDR2 FYNNEI. Trimming pared 6 bases from V and 6 bases from J, leaving 8 bases between. Here the CDR3 reads CASRPFSGELFF. DNA for the CDR3: TGTGCCAGCAGGCCCTTTTCCGGGGAGCTGTTTTTT.

This chain joins TRBV27 and TRBJ1-1; D unresolved. This CDR3 contains 12 residues. V was trimmed by 6 bases and J by 7 bases, leaving 12 bases between them. The germline gives CDR1 MNHEY, CDR2 SMNVEV (reference sequence). This CDR3 is CASSLKSGEAFF. The CDR3 DNA reads TGTGCCAGCAGCCTAAAATCGGGTGAAGCTTTCTTT.